This T cell receptor beta chain was captured by sequencing in a study of T cell responses to AZD1222 COVID-19 vaccine. Per germline, CDR1 LGHNA and CDR2 YNFKEQ. The CDR3 is made up of 15 amino acids. V was pared by 2 bases and J by 3 bases, with 14 bases between. Study conclusions and caveats: Of the AZD1222 recipients, only five to seven were seropositive at baseline.

Profiling relied on immunoSEQ multiplex PCR, and the TCRdb table lists in-frame clones only, not all of them. The sample records 150,000 to 200,000 clones, just over 90% being singletons. In regard to this clone: Its target is not known.

The sequencing here drew on peripheral blood, taken on day 0 of AZD1222 vaccination. The chain links TRBV4-2 to TRBJ2-7, with D possibly being TRBD2 (6 bases). The sequence was obtained from an adult in good health. The DNA of the CDR3 is TGTGCCAGCAGCCAACAAACGCAGGGAGGCTACGAGCAGTACTTC. Its translation is CASSQQTQGGYEQYF.